This T cell receptor (beta chain) was retrieved from a study of T-cell memory formation after mild COVID-19. TCRdb analysed the 5' RACE reads with MiXCR anew, one entry per CDR3 protein. This sample has about 250,000 distinct CDR3 sequences, with 15% found just once. Concerning this clonotype: Antigen unknown.

Study observations and caveats: Cross-reactive memory apparently joined, as some responding clones appeared in pre-infection memory. A balance of CD4 and CD8 characterized clones contracting day 15 to 85, whereas later expanders leaned CD4+. Still unconfirmed is whether the second-wave clones peaking on day 37 recognized SARS-CoV-2.

This clonotype was obtained from an adult woman who had mild COVID-19 (a few samples of this study predate the infection). Cell type and time point are not known. Sample: PBMCs or a T cell subset sorted from them (not recorded which).

In DNA, the CDR3 is TGTGCCAGCAGTTTATCCCATAGCGGGAGGGGCACCGGGGAGCTGTTTTTT. It codes for CASSLSHSGRGTGELFF. This rearrangement joins TRBV12-3 or TRBV12-4 to TRBJ2-2; 11 nucleotides line up with TRBD2. The J segment lost 4 bases and the V segment lost 2 bases, leaving 6 bases of the junction unmatched. This CDR3 has 17 amino acids.